A single sample is the source of the 11 T cell receptor beta chains below, sequenced in a study of blood T cell repertoires in COVID-19. Assay used: immunoSEQ multiplex PCR; TCRdb lists only in-frame clones, some missing. The sample includes approximately 13,000 clones, approximately 87% seen only once; the top ten take about a sixth. The specimen sequenced was peripheral blood. The origin of the receptors is a man aged 35 to 55 with active or convalescent COVID-19.

By sample fraction, this clone is large. The V and J genes are TRBV21-1 and TRBJ2-7; the D call TRBD1 from the table was never checked on the DNA. TRBV21-1 counts as a pseudogene. The CDR3 loop spans 11 amino acids. CDR3 bases: TGTGCCAGCAGCAAACAGGGCGAGCAGTACTTC. Translated, it gives CASSKQGEQYF.

This chain connects TRBV7-6 to TRBJ1-5; D is unclear. Trimming removed 5 bases at V and 3 bases at J, with 23 bases between. From germline, CDR1 is SGHVS and CDR2 FNYEAQ. CDR3 length: 18 residues. Here the CDR3 reads CASSLPGGRPITNQPQHF. The CDR3 nucleotides read TGTGCCAGCAGCCTCCCCGGTGGGAGGCCTATTACCAATCAGCCCCAGCATTTT.

This rearrangement joins TRBV6-5 to TRBJ1-4; D gene uncertain. CDR1 MNHEY and CDR2 SVGAGI come from the germline V gene. The V end was cut by 5 bases, the J end by 3 bases, with 13 bases between. CDR3 size: 15 residues. Here the CDR3 reads CASSRGGEANEKLFF. The CDR3 DNA is TGTGCCAGCAGTCGGGGAGGAGAGGCTAATGAAAAACTGTTTTTT.

The count of this clone is one. The chain links TRBV7-9 to TRBJ2-7, with TRBD1 as a possible D gene (5 bases). The CDR3 is 15 amino acids. The germline gives CDR1 SEHNR, CDR2 FQNEAQ (reference sequence). The germline V and J ends were trimmed by 4 bases and 2 bases, with 15 bases remaining between them. The CDR3: CASSSKDTAAYEQYF. CDR3 DNA: TGTGCCAGCAGCTCGAAGGACACGGCGGCCTACGAGCAGTACTTC.

This chain connects TRBV7-2 to TRBJ1-6, with D possibly being TRBD1 (5 bases). CDR3 length: 14 residues. Trimming left V 4 bases short and J 7 bases short, with 11 bases between. Per germline, CDR1 SGHTA and CDR2 FQGNSA. As DNA, the CDR3 is TGTGCCAGCAGCTCCCCAGGGCGGAATTCACCCCTCCACTTT. It specifies CASSSPGRNSPLHF.

The rearrangement links TRBV21-1 to TRBJ2-2; the table's D call, TRBD2, has no DNA check behind it. TRBV21-1 is a pseudogene locus. CDR3 length equals 18 residues. The CDR3 DNA sequence: TGTGCCAGCAACAGCGGGACGGAAAGTGGGATGACCACCGGGGAGCTGTTTTTT. Its translation is CASNSGTESGMTTGELFF.

This clone was observed a handful of times. The chain links TRBV29-1 to TRBJ1-1, with a tentative D call TRBD1 (5 bases). This CDR3 is 13 amino acids long. The germline V gene has CDR1 SQVTM and CDR2 ANQGSEA. CDR3 sequence reads: CTPGGDLNTEAFF. The DNA for the CDR3 is TGCACCCCCGGAGGGGACTTGAACACTGAAGCTTTCTTT.

The chain employs TRBV7-2 and TRBJ1-1, with D tentatively TRBD1 (5 bases). CDR1 is SGHTA, CDR2 FQGNSA, per germline. The germline V and J ends were trimmed by 3 bases and 7 bases, with 18 bases remaining between them. The CDR3 covers 15 residues. DNA of the CDR3: TGTGCCAGCAGCTTCCGGGGGACTGGAATAGATGAAGCTTTCTTT. Translated, it gives CASSFRGTGIDEAFF.

V is TRBV6-5 and J is TRBJ1-4; 7 bases agree with TRBD1. The CDR3 spans 14 residues. The germline V gene has CDR1 MNHEY and CDR2 SVGAGI. Germline trimming cut 5 bases from V and 7 bases from J; bases unmatched to any gene: 7. In DNA form, the CDR3 reads TGTGCCAGCAGTCGTAACACAGGGGTTGAAAAACTGTTTTTT. This sequence encodes CASSRNTGVEKLFF.

The chain recombines TRBV9 with TRBJ1-4; D unclear. V was shortened by 7 bases and J by 4 bases, with 11 bases between the two germline ends. Germline V CDR1 and CDR2: SGDLS, YYNGEE. This CDR3 contains 13 residues. The CDR3 region has the DNA TGTGCCAGCGCGAGGCGGGATAATGAAAAACTGTTTTTT. Translated, it gives CASARRDNEKLFF.

V usage is TRBV12-5 and J usage is TRBJ2-5; 10 bases agree with TRBD2. This CDR3 has 16 residues. J lost 3 bases, V lost 4 bases, and 8 bases had no gene match. Germline values: CDR1 LGHNT, CDR2 FRNRAP. CDR3 region: CASGSKTSGLEETQYF. For the CDR3, the DNA is TGTGCTAGTGGTTCTAAGACTAGCGGGCTAGAAGAGACCCAGTACTTC. The variable domain in full, with the rest retrieved from reference TRBV12-5 and TRBJ2-5, is DARVTQTPRHKVTEMGQEVTMRCQPILGHNTVFWYRQTMMQGLELLAYFRNRAPLDDSGMPKDRFSAEMPDATLATLKIQPSEPRDSAVYFCASGSKTSGLEETQYFGPGTRLLVL.